The next 8 T cell receptor beta chains were all read from a single sample in a study of human T cells and chemical hapten exposure. The time point was: patch test 1, 2 weeks after DPC sensitization. Treatment meaning: therapeutic diphenylcyclopropenone sensitization with weekly scalp DPC. TCRdb ran MiXCR on the RACE reads and lists one entry per CDR3 protein. The profile shows about 99,000 distinct CDR3 sequences, about an eighth of them singletons. Source: whole blood, taken in connection with sensitization to the hapten diphenylcyclopropenone (DPC). The receptors shown here come from a woman aged 40 to 49 with alopecia areata. Some clones in this sample may be carry-over from other donors' samples.

This clonotype came up a few times. The chain carries TRBV2 and TRBJ2-3; D is unresolved. Germline assignment: CDR1 SNHLY and CDR2 FYNNEI. The CDR3 length is 12 residues. Trimming cost V 5 bases and J 5 bases, with 8 bases left between them. The CDR3 coding sequence is TGTGCCAGCAGTTGGATTGGAGATACGCAGTATTTT. This encodes CASSWIGDTQYF.

The chain has TRBV29-1 and TRBJ2-7; 7 bases agree with TRBD1. The germline gives CDR1 SQVTM, CDR2 ANQGSEA. After removal of 8 bases from V and 7 bases from J, the junction contained 8 bases not matched to a gene. The CDR3 has 11 residues. In DNA, the CDR3 is TGCAGCCTCCTGACAGGGCGGGAGCAGTACTTC. It yields the protein CSLLTGREQYF.

The chain combines TRBV11-3 with TRBJ2-5, with 8 bases that match TRBD2. Germline CDR1 reads SGHNT; CDR2 reads YENEEA. The CDR3 length is 15 residues. Trimming at V came to 5 bases and at J to 2 bases, leaving 7 bases not matched to a gene. This CDR3 is CASSLRGALQETQYF. In nucleotides, the CDR3 is TGTGCCAGCAGCCTGCGGGGGGCTTTACAAGAGACCCAGTACTTC. Complete variable domain (other parts from reference TRBV11-3 and TRBJ2-5): EAGVVQSPRYKIIEKKQPVAFWCNPISGHNTLYWYLQNLGQGPELLIRYENEEAVDDSQLPKDRFSAERLKGVDSTLKIQPAELGDSAVYLCASSLRGALQETQYFGPGTRLLVL.

The chain has TRBV27 and TRBJ1-1; 7 bases align to TRBD1. Trimming took 6 bases from V and 0 from J; bases not matched to a gene: 4. The CDR3 loop spans 14 amino acids. Germline V lookup: CDR1 MNHEY, CDR2 SMNVEV (reference sequence). The CDR3 sequence is CASRYRGVNTEAFF. The CDR3 DNA is TGTGCCAGCAGATACAGGGGAGTGAACACTGAAGCTTTCTTT.

The chain carries TRBV20-1 and TRBJ2-7; TRBD1 agrees at 7 bases. The V gene's germline CDR1 is DFQATT and CDR2 SNEGSKA (reference sequence). Trimming at V came to 3 bases and at J to 5 bases, leaving 13 bases not matched to a gene. This CDR3 has 15 residues. The CDR3 bases are TGCAGTGCTAGGGATGTGCAGGGGGTATTACACGAGCAGTACTTC. It specifies CSARDVQGVLHEQYF.

This chain links TRBV29-1 with TRBJ1-4; D may be TRBD1 (6 bases). The V end was cut by 0 bases, the J end by 15 bases, with 14 bases between. Germline CDR1 SQVTM, CDR2 ANQGSEA. This CDR3 is built from 12 residues. In nucleotides, the CDR3 is TGCAGCGTTGAAGATAGTGGGGGCGCGATGTTTTTT. As protein: CSVEDSGGAMFF.

This clonotype occurred a few times. The chain is built from TRBV7-2 and TRBJ1-1; no clear D. The ends were cut back, 2 bases at V and 1 base at J, with 8 bases in the middle. Germline V gene data show CDR1 as SGHTA and CDR2 as FQGNSA. The CDR3 loop spans 14 amino acids. This chain's CDR3 is CASSLPTANTEAFF. Written as DNA, the CDR3 is TGTGCCAGCAGCTTACCCACAGCGAACACTGAAGCTTTCTTT. Filled out from reference TRBV7-2 and TRBJ1-1, the complete variable domain reads GAGVSQSPSNKVTEKGKDVELRCDPISGHTALYWYRQSLGQGLEFLIYFQGNSAPDKSGLPSDRFSAERTGGSVSTLTIQRTQQEDSAVYLCASSLPTANTEAFFGQGTRLTVV.

This clonotype has ten or more counts. This chain links TRBV7-9 with TRBJ2-1, with D perhaps TRBD2 (6 bases). The CDR3 spans 15 residues. Germline V gives CDR1 SEHNR, CDR2 FQNEAQ (reference sequence). Trimming shortened V by 5 bases and J by 7 bases, and 18 bases separated the two germline ends. The CDR3 DNA sequence: TGTGCCAGCAGCCCCCCGGGGCTAGCGCCGAATGAGCAGTTCTTC. Protein: CASSPPGLAPNEQFF.